Detailed here is one TCR beta chain. What it binds is not known. A much larger clone lies one base from this, so it may be a read error. The sample originates from a study of identical twins. Study conclusions and caveats: The study found excess low generation probability among twin-shared out-of-frame alpha sequences. There were fewer insertions in abundant cord blood beta clonotypes, but memory repertoires showed no such pattern. A partial confounding effect on zero-insertion analyses could come from invariant MAIT and iNKT cells.

Carrying unique molecular identifiers, the cDNA also gained a universal primer site through template switching. From the 5' RACE reads, TCRdb called clonotypes with MiXCR, one entry per CDR3 protein. The sample holds around 100,000 distinct CDR3 sequences; 5.9% are singletons and the top ten take approximately 12%. CDR3 length: 14 residues. Trimming stripped 2 bases from V and 7 bases from J, with 11 bases between. Germline CDR1 is MNHEY and CDR2 is SMNVEV (reference sequence). The TCR originated in a woman aged 45 to 65 in good health. Sequencing was done on a sample of memory T cells sorted from blood. This chain connects TRBV27 to TRBJ2-2; tentative D call: TRBD2 (6 bases). CDR3 bases: TGTGCCAGCAGTTTAAGGGCGGGAATCGGGGAGCTGTTTTTT. This encodes CASSLRAGIGELFF.